The 11 T cell receptor beta chains reported below all come from one sample, sequenced in a study of T-cell reconstitution after alpha-beta-depleted transplantation in children. TCRbeta library preparation incorporated unique molecular identifiers. TCRdb analysed the PCR reads with MiXCR anew, one entry per CDR3 protein. The profile shows under 250,000 distinct CDR3 sequences, under 8.5% of them singletons. The sequencing used PBMCs, collected before TCRalphabeta/CD19-depleted stem cell transplant. The receptor set was obtained from a boy between 2 and 10 years old with acute lymphoblastic leukemia, due to receive a stem cell transplant.

This clonotype was detected many times. The chain has TRBV20-1 and TRBJ2-4; 8 nucleotides align to TRBD1. Unmatched junction bases numbered 3, after V lost 0 bases and J lost 2 bases. The V gene's germline CDR1 is DFQATT and CDR2 SNEGSKA (reference sequence). The CDR3 is 15 amino acids. The DNA for the CDR3 is TGCAGTGCTAGAGACCACAGGGGGACCAAAAACATTCAGTACTTC. Translating it yields CSARDHRGTKNIQYF.

This clonotype came up many times. The chain uses TRBV29-1 and TRBJ1-1, with D possibly being TRBD1 (6 bases). CDR3 length equals 15 residues. CDR1 SQVTM and CDR2 ANQGSEA come from the germline V gene. V lost 1 base to trimming and J lost 4 bases, with 16 bases between them. Written as DNA, the CDR3 is TGCAGCGTTGAAGGTTTGAGAGGGGGGAGCACTGAAGCTTTCTTT. It translates to CSVEGLRGGSTEAFF.

About this clonotype itself: An end of the junction does not agree with germline; a read error may underlie this. The V and J genes are TRBV29-1 and TRBJ1-2; D remains ambiguous. This CDR3 region has 12 residues. Looked up from germline, CDR1 is SQVTM and CDR2 is ANQGSEA. The CDR3: CSVDAENYDYTF. The CDR3 DNA sequence: TGCAGCGTTGACGCAGAAAACTATGACTACACCTTC.

This clonotype was counted at least ten times. The J gene is TRBJ2-1, the V gene TRBV7-6; D unclear. CDR1 and CDR2 from the germline V gene are SGHVS and FNYEAQ. Trimming pared 4 bases from V and 10 bases from J, leaving 14 bases between. The CDR3 is 13 amino acids. The CDR3 DNA sequence: TGTGCCAGCAGCTCAATCTCGAGCATCGAGCAGTTCTTC. Its protein product is CASSSISSIEQFF.

V usage is TRBV6-5 and J usage is TRBJ2-1; 9 bases align to TRBD2. V dropped 7 bases and J dropped 6; count of bases not matched to a gene: 7. This CDR3 is built from 14 residues. CDR1 and CDR2 from the germline V gene are MNHEY and SVGAGI. This CDR3 is CASNSGLAGNEQFF. Here the CDR3 DNA reads TGTGCCAGCAATTCGGGACTAGCCGGCAATGAGCAGTTCTTC.

The chain recombines TRBV6-1 with TRBJ2-7, with 8 bases fitting TRBD2. V lost 6 bases, J lost 1 base, and 5 bases stayed unmatched. Germline V gene data show CDR1 as MNHNS and CDR2 as SASEGT. The CDR3 is 14 amino acids. The CDR3 nucleotides are TGTGCCAGCAGCCACGGGACTAGTTCCTACGAGCAGTACTTC. Its protein product is CASSHGTSSYEQYF.

At least ten counts were recorded for this clonotype. This chain links TRBV29-1 with TRBJ2-1; D gene uncertain. This CDR3 region has 12 residues. Trimming took off 2 bases at V and 8 bases at J, with 10 bases between the two ends. Germline lookup yields CDR1 SQVTM and CDR2 ANQGSEA. CDR3 sequence: CSVESGFDEQFF. DNA for the CDR3: TGCAGCGTTGAATCGGGTTTCGATGAGCAGTTCTTC.

Points on this clonotype: This may stem from a read error, because a much larger clone lies one nucleotide away. Likely a read error: the CDR3 ends without its conserved phenylalanine or tryptophan. V gene TRBV7-6 combines with J gene TRBJ1-2; D remains unclear. The CDR3 spans 16 residues. Germline CDR1 reads SGHVS; CDR2 reads FNYEAQ. V was cut by 1 base and J by 0 bases, with 12 bases left in between. This chain's CDR3 is CASSLGQNLANYGYTY. CDR3 nucleotides: TGTGCCAGCAGCTTAGGCCAGAACTTAGCTAACTATGGCTACACCTAC.

The genes are TRBV6-1 and TRBJ1-5, with TRBD1 matching 9 bases. Germline CDR1 MNHNS, CDR2 SASEGT. The CDR3 runs to 16 residues. The V segment lost 6 bases and the J segment 5 bases; nucleotides outside the gene matches: 11. As DNA, the CDR3 is TGTGCCAGCAGAAGAAACCAAGACAGGGGGGATCAGCCCCAGCATTTT. Translated: CASRRNQDRGDQPQHF.

This clonotype was recorded many times. V and J are TRBV4-3 and TRBJ1-5, with D maybe TRBD1 (6 bases). CDR3 size: 16 residues. The V gene's germline CDR1 is LGHNA and CDR2 YSLEER. Deletions cut 0 bases from V and 0 bases from J, with 9 bases between. Written as DNA, the CDR3 is TGCGCCAGCAGCCAAGAGTGGGGGCATAGCAATCAGCCCCAGCATTTT. This gives the protein CASSQEWGHSNQPQHF.

This sequence joins TRBV5-1 and TRBJ1-1; D ambiguous. The germline V and J ends were trimmed by 2 bases and 4 bases, with 12 bases remaining between them. The CDR3 runs to 14 residues. Per germline, CDR1 SGHRS and CDR2 YFSETQ. The CDR3 DNA reads as TGCGCCAGCAGCTTCGATCTGGGAGGCACTGAAGCTTTCTTT. Protein product: CASSFDLGGTEAFF.